A selection of T cell receptor beta chains follows, all from one sample in a study of human T cells and chemical hapten exposure. TCRdb redid the calling of the RACE reads with MiXCR, one entry per CDR3 protein. Altogether more than 70,000 distinct CDR3 sequences are present, approximately 10% being singletons, with the ten largest covering about 0.95%. The sample consisted of whole blood, taken in connection with sensitization to the hapten diphenylcyclopropenone (DPC). The source of these receptors is a woman under 40 with alopecia areata. Some clones in this sample may be carry-over from other donors' samples. The conserved cysteine and the conserved F or W are not part of the CDR3 here. The order of the fields is clone size, CDR3 length, J gene, V gene, CDR3 protein. Some rows mark clone size as missing; the rest say once, few, many or name a class of expanded clone.

>.|14|TRBJ1-1|TRBV4-3
ASSRTRGSGNTEAF
>many|13|TRBJ2-1|TRBV6-2/TRBV6-3
ASRPGTGLYNEQF
>few|13|TRBJ1-3|TRBV7-2
ASSLGASSGNTIY
>many|12|TRBJ2-3|TRBV2
ASRTGLRTDTQY
>.|13|TRBJ1-5|TRBV12-3/TRBV12-4
ASSLGDSKNQPQH
>.|13|TRBJ2-3|TRBV9
ASSGLAGGPNTQY
>once|12|TRBJ2-7|TRBV6-5
ASSYSSFHYEQY
>.|12|TRBJ2-1|TRBV29-1
SGLGGGTLPEQF
>many|14|TRBJ2-1|TRBV6-2/TRBV6-3
ASSNTSGGARNEQF
>many|14|TRBJ1-3|TRBV6-5
ASSYSADRTGNTIY
>many|10|TRBJ2-1|TRBV29-1
SVVFGSNEQF
>many|12|TRBJ1-2|TRBV4-2
ASSRDRGQAGYT
>many|13|TRBJ2-7|TRBV6-2/TRBV6-3
ASSTRTDSSYEQY
>.|9|TRBJ1-1|TRBV6-2/TRBV6-3
ASSQGAEAF
>many|12|TRBJ2-5|TRBV6-5
ASRRRGGRETQY
>many|13|TRBJ2-1|TRBV6-6
ASSPERASRNEQF
>few|12|TRBJ2-1|TRBV9
ASTRTGALNEQF
>many|12|TRBJ1-5|TRBV20-1
SASADTSNQPQH
>few|12|TRBJ2-1|TRBV28
ARPSSGEYDEQF
>.|14|TRBJ2-5|TRBV5-5
ASSFSGESYQETQY
>many|11|TRBJ1-1|TRBV29-1
SSRTGVNTEAF
>many|12|TRBJ1-1|TRBV18
ASSQADRQTEAF
>.|13|TRBJ2-7|TRBV28
ASSASGQRKDEQY
>.|12|TRBJ1-4|TRBV9
ASSRNRNNEKLF
>.|12|TRBJ1-1|TRBV2
ASSVNRVNTEAF
>many|14|TRBJ1-3|TRBV3-1
ASSRRGVGVGNTIY
>many|11|TRBJ1-1|TRBV29-1
SVEWQGNTEAF
>.|13|TRBJ1-2|TRBV5-1
ASSSELTANYGYT
>many|18|TRBJ2-4|TRBV6-1
ASSDTTGTSGMLAKNIQY
>few|14|TRBJ2-2|TRBV19
ASKFKGGINTGELF
>.|11|TRBJ1-5|TRBV28
ATYPHSNQPQH
>.|14|TRBJ2-1|TRBV7-2
ASSQRRTSAYNEQF
>many|11|TRBJ2-3|TRBV19
ASSIGQVDTQY
>many|12|TRBJ1-1|TRBV29-1
SVVVRGANTEAF
>once|11|TRBJ2-2|TRBV3-1
ASSQTNTGELF
>.|17|TRBJ1-5|TRBV5-5
ASIPGGGDDLIGNQPQH
>.|9|TRBJ2-2|TRBV28
ASRRTGELF
>few|15|TRBJ2-4|TRBV5-5
ASSLGATGEAKNIQY
>few|14|TRBJ2-5|TRBV20-1
SARDQGGAYQETQY
>.|11|TRBJ2-3|TRBV7-9
ASSAVGTDTQY
>.|13|TRBJ2-5|TRBV7-8
ASSLAQAVQETQY
>many|13|TRBJ2-2|TRBV6-6
ASRPPAGQTGELF